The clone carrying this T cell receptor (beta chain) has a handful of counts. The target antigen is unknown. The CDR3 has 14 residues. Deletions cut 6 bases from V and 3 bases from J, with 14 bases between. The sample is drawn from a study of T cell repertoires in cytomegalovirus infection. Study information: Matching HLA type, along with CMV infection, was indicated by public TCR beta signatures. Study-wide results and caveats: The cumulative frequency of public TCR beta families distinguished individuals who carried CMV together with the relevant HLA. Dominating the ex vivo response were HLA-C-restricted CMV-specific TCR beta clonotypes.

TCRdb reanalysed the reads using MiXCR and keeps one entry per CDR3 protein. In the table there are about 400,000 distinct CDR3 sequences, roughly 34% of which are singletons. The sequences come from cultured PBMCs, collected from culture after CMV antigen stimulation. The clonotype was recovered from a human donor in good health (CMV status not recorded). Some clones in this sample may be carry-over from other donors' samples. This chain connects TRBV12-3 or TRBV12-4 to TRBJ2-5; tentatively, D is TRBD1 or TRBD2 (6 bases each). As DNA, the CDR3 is TGTGCCAGCAGAAGCAGGGGACTTGAAGAGACCCAGTACTTC. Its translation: CASRSRGLEETQYF.